Shown below are 30 T cell receptor beta chains from a single sample sequenced in a study of cytomegalovirus exposure and HLA in healthy donors. The primer mix had 60 Vbeta and 13 Jbeta primers. The table came from immunoSEQ multiplex PCR; TCRdb's copy has only in-frame clones and leaves some out. The sample includes about 82,000 clones, around 10% of them seen just once. The sample comprised PBMCs. The receptors were gathered from a man in his fifties or sixties in good health and CMV-seropositive.

The chain couples TRBV5-1 to TRBJ1-1; 7 bases are shared with TRBD1. The ends lost 4 bases at V and 3 bases at J; junction bases unmatched: 9. Germline V gives CDR1 SGHRS, CDR2 YFSETQ. This CDR3 comprises 15 residues. CDR3 nucleotides: TGCGCCAGCAGCCGGGGGACAGACAAACACACTGAAGCTTTCTTT. It codes for CASSRGTDKHTEAFF.

In its sample, this clone was seen a few times. V gene TRBV5-1 combines with J gene TRBJ2-3, with 8 bases lining up with TRBD1. Germline trimming cut 1 base from V and 0 bases from J; bases unmatched to any gene: 10. The CDR3 is made up of 18 amino acids. Germline CDR1 reads SGHRS; CDR2 reads YFSETQ. The CDR3 loop is CASSLTGTGLFSTDTQYF. The CDR3 nucleotides are TGCGCCAGCAGCTTGACCGGGACAGGACTTTTTAGCACAGATACGCAGTATTTT. Filled out from reference TRBV5-1 and TRBJ2-3, the complete variable domain reads KAGVTQTPRYLIKTRGQQVTLSCSPISGHRSVSWYQQTPGQGLQFLFEYFSETQRNKGNFPGRFSGRQFSNSRSEMNVSTLELGDSALYLCASSLTGTGLFSTDTQYFGPGTRLTVL.

This clone has only a few counts. V and J are TRBV6-1 and TRBJ1-2, with 10 positions matching TRBD1. The CDR3 totals 16 residues. J was trimmed by 2 bases and V by 2 bases; bases with no gene match: 5. Looked up from germline, CDR1 is MNHNS and CDR2 is SASEGT. The CDR3 coding sequence is TGTGCCAGCAGTGAAAAGGGACAGGGGATCAACTATGGCTACACCTTC. It specifies CASSEKGQGINYGYTF.

In nucleotides, the CDR3 is TGTGCCATCAGTGCCGGACTAGAGGCGACCTATGGCTACACCTTC. It specifies CAISAGLEATYGYTF. This chain joins TRBV10-3 and TRBJ1-2; D unclear. The CDR3 extends over 15 amino acids. The germline V and J ends were trimmed by 4 bases and 4 bases, with 16 bases remaining between them. Germline loops: CDR1 ENHRY, CDR2 SYGVKD.

This clone has just a few counts. The chain is built from TRBV29-1 and TRBJ2-5; no reliable D call. The V gene's germline CDR1 is SQVTM and CDR2 ANQGSEA. This CDR3 comprises 12 residues. Trimming left V 3 bases short and J 5 bases short, with 10 bases between. This chain's CDR3 is CSVDFSRETQYF. CDR3 bases: TGCAGCGTTGATTTTAGCCGCGAGACCCAGTACTTC.

CDR3 residues: CASTHRGLTEAFF. The CDR3 DNA follows: TGTGCCAGCACTCATAGGGGGCTCACTGAAGCTTTCTTT. The V gene is TRBV6-5, the J gene TRBJ1-1, with TRBD1 identical over 7 bases. With 7 bases clipped from V and 4 bases from J, the junction kept 6 bases outside the gene matches. This CDR3 comprises 13 residues. Germline CDR1 reads MNHEY; CDR2 reads SVGAGI.

This clone was recorded a few times. V and J are TRBV10-3 and TRBJ1-4; 8 positions match TRBD1. J was trimmed by 3 bases and V by 2 bases; bases with no gene match: 5. There are 16 residues in the CDR3. Germline V gene lookup returns CDR1 ENHRY and CDR2 SYGVKD. CDR3 bases: TGTGCCATCAGTGAGGGAAGACAGGGGTCTAATGAAAAACTGTTTTTT. This sequence encodes CAISEGRQGSNEKLFF.

This clone came up a few times. The chain has TRBV28 and TRBJ2-5; 8 bases fit TRBD2. In germline, CDR1 is MDHEN, CDR2 SYDVKM. J gave up 4 bases and V 5 bases, and 6 bases lay outside the gene matches. The CDR3 extends over 14 amino acids. The CDR3 loop reads CASSENGRVETQYF. The CDR3 nucleotides read TGTGCCAGCAGTGAGAACGGGAGGGTAGAGACCCAGTACTTC.

The chain couples TRBV14 to TRBJ1-4; 8 bases are a match to TRBD1. The CDR3 covers 14 residues. V gave up 6 bases and J gave up 8 bases; unmatched junction bases: 8. Germline values: CDR1 SGHDN, CDR2 FVKESK. CDR3: CASRPTGVREKLFF. As DNA, the CDR3 is TGTGCCAGCAGACCGACAGGGGTTAGAGAAAAACTGTTTTTT.

This clone has a handful of counts. The V and J genes are TRBV18 and TRBJ1-6; D ambiguous. V gave up 1 base and J gave up 6 bases, with 7 bases separating them. The CDR3 sequence is 14 residues long. CDR1 and CDR2 from the germline V gene are KGHSH and LQKENI. The DNA of the CDR3 is TGTGCCAGCTCACCACGGGTAGCTAATTCACCCCTCCACTTT. It encodes CASSPRVANSPLHF.

This clone occurred a few times. V gene TRBV28 combines with J gene TRBJ2-3, with 8 bases lining up with TRBD2. CDR1 is MDHEN, CDR2 SYDVKM, per germline. The trim removed 4 bases at V and 1 base at J, leaving 4 bases unmatched. The CDR3 runs 15 residues. CDR3 sequence: CASSSGGPGTDTQYF. In DNA, the CDR3 is TGTGCCAGCAGTTCGGGAGGGCCGGGCACAGATACGCAGTATTTT.

The V and J genes are TRBV28 and TRBJ2-5, with 7 bases identical to TRBD2. The germline gives CDR1 MDHEN, CDR2 SYDVKM. Trimming removed 2 bases from V and 4 bases from J; junction bases left unmatched: 4. The CDR3 spans 14 residues. The DNA for the CDR3 is TGTGCCAGCAGTTTAATAGCGGGCAGAGAGACCCAGTACTTC. Protein sequence: CASSLIAGRETQYF.

The V call is TRBV6-5, the J call TRBJ1-2, with a tentative D call TRBD1 (5 bases). Between the trimmed V and J ends, which lost 7 bases and 7 bases, there was a span of 16 bases. The V gene's germline CDR1 is MNHEY and CDR2 SVGAGI. The CDR3 has 13 residues. The chain's CDR3 is CASNGGSGGGYTF. CDR3 in DNA: TGTGCCAGCAATGGTGGGTCGGGGGGTGGCTACACCTTC.

This clone was counted between two and nine times. V and J are TRBV6-1 and TRBJ2-3; 7 bases fit TRBD2. This CDR3 region has 14 residues. CDR1 is MNHNS and CDR2 is SASEGT in the germline V gene. V lost 6 bases and J lost 2; bases outside the gene matches: 5. The CDR3 region is CASRSSGNTDTQYF. CDR3 sequence (DNA): TGTGCCAGCAGGTCTAGCGGAAACACAGATACGCAGTATTTT.

In this sample, this clone turned up a few times. The rearrangement links TRBV5-1 to TRBJ1-1, with 8 bases that match TRBD1. CDR1 and CDR2 (germline): SGHRS, YFSETQ. Trimming removed 5 bases from V and 4 bases from J; junction bases left unmatched: 4. The CDR3 has 13 amino acids. CDR3 protein: CASRTGEGTEAFF. The CDR3 region has the DNA TGCGCCAGCAGGACAGGGGAGGGCACTGAAGCTTTCTTT.

This clone was seen more than once but under ten times. The chain joins TRBV5-6 to TRBJ2-5, with 9 bases fitting TRBD1. The CDR3 has 15 residues. Germline V lookup: CDR1 SGHDT, CDR2 YYEEEE. The junction had 6 bases not matched to a gene; V was cut back by 4 bases and J by 2 bases. CDR3 DNA: TGTGCCAGCAGCCGAGGGACAGGGACGCAAGAGACCCAGTACTTC. Translation gives CASSRGTGTQETQYF.

There are a few counts of this clone. The rearrangement uses TRBV11-2 and TRBJ1-1; no clear D. V shed 1 base and J shed 1 base, with 4 bases lying between them. This CDR3 region has 13 residues. Germline V gives CDR1 SGHAT, CDR2 FQNNGV. The CDR3 is CASSLGRNTEAFF. The DNA of the CDR3 is TGTGCCAGCAGCTTAGGGAGGAACACTGAAGCTTTCTTT.

This clone was detected only a few times. The V gene is TRBV4-1, the J gene TRBJ2-3, with 8 bases identical to TRBD1. Germline-derived CDR1 and CDR2 are MGHRA and YSYEKL. The CDR3 sequence is 15 residues long. With V trimmed by 4 bases and J by 1 base, 4 bases remained unmatched. The CDR3 DNA reads TGCGCCAGCAGCCTCACGGGACAGGGCACAGATACGCAGTATTTT. Protein product: CASSLTGQGTDTQYF.

The rearrangement uses TRBV6-4 and TRBJ2-7; D remains ambiguous. The V gene lost 7 bases and the J gene lost 6 bases, with 7 bases spanning the gap. The CDR3 extends over 10 amino acids. CDR1 and CDR2 (germline): MRHNA, SNTAGT. The CDR3 here is CASNKSEQYF. The CDR3 coding sequence is TGTGCCAGCAACAAAAGCGAGCAGTACTTC.

This clone was observed a handful of times. The chain is built from TRBV5-4 and TRBJ2-2; 9 bases agree with TRBD2. Germline assignment: CDR1 SGHNT and CDR2 YYREEE (reference sequence). The CDR3 loop spans 16 amino acids. Germline trimming cut 5 bases from V and 6 bases from J; bases unmatched to any gene: 11. The CDR3 coding sequence is TGTGCCAGCAGTTATAATTTCGGGACTAGCCCCGGGGAGCTGTTTTTT. The encoded protein is CASSYNFGTSPGELFF.

This clone was counted only a few times. This chain joins TRBV5-1 and TRBJ2-7; TRBD2 matches at 9 bases. In germline, CDR1 is SGHRS, CDR2 YFSETQ. V trimming: 1 base; J trimming: 1 base; junction bases outside the gene matches: 3. The CDR3 has 15 amino acids. CDR3 sequence reads: CASSLSAGGSYEQYF. In nucleotides, the CDR3 is TGCGCCAGCAGCTTGTCGGCGGGAGGGTCCTACGAGCAGTACTTC.

The J gene is TRBJ2-5, the V gene TRBV5-4; tentatively, D is TRBD1 (6 bases). CDR3 size: 16 residues. Looked up from germline, CDR1 is SGHNT and CDR2 is YYREEE (reference sequence). V lost 5 bases, J lost 1 base, and 18 bases lay in between. The CDR3 sequence is CASRVRELGAQETQYF. CDR3 nucleotides: TGTGCCAGCAGGGTGAGGGAACTGGGGGCCCAAGAGACCCAGTACTTC. The variable domain in full, completed from reference TRBV5-4 and TRBJ2-5, reads ETGVTQSPTHLIKTRGQQVTLRCSSQSGHNTVSWYQQALGQGPQFIFQYYREEENGRGNFPPRFSGLQFPNYSSELNVNALELDDSALYLCASRVRELGAQETQYFGPGTRLLVL.

The rearrangement joins TRBV6-5 to TRBJ2-1; 7 bases fit TRBD2. From germline, CDR1 is MNHEY and CDR2 SVGAGI. There are 12 residues in the CDR3. V gave up 8 bases and J gave up 10 bases; unmatched junction bases: 8. CDR3 region: CASSGTTNEQFF. The CDR3 DNA reads TGTGCCAGCTCCGGGACTACCAACGAGCAGTTCTTC.

This clone was detected a few times. This rearrangement joins TRBV5-5 to TRBJ1-1, with D possibly being TRBD1 (6 bases). This CDR3 has 15 amino acids. Trimming took off 0 bases at V and 3 bases at J, with 12 bases between the two ends. Germline V gene data show CDR1 as SGHKS and CDR2 as YYEKEE (reference sequence). CDR3 DNA sequence: TGTGCCAGCAGCTTGGGCAGGGGCGGGTACACTGAAGCTTTCTTT. Translating it yields CASSLGRGGYTEAFF.

This sequence joins TRBV5-1 and TRBJ2-3; D perhaps matches TRBD2 (5 bases). CDR1 and CDR2 (germline): SGHRS, YFSETQ. V lost 0 bases, J lost 0 bases, and 14 bases lay in between. This CDR3 region has 17 residues. The CDR3 DNA follows: TGCGCCAGCAGCTTGGGCTCTCGGGATCCTAGCACAGATACGCAGTATTTT. This gives the protein CASSLGSRDPSTDTQYF.

The V gene is TRBV6-5, the J gene TRBJ2-7, with 13 bases identical to TRBD2. The V gene's germline CDR1 is MNHEY and CDR2 SVGAGI. The CDR3 loop spans 14 amino acids. Losses at the gene ends were 5 bases for V and 5 bases for J; bases not matched to a gene: 3. CDR3 DNA sequence: TGTGCCAGCAGTGAGACTAGCGGGAGGAACGAGCAGTACTTC. This translates into CASSETSGRNEQYF.

The chain links TRBV5-4 to TRBJ2-7, with 7 bases lining up with TRBD2. There are 16 residues in the CDR3. Germline CDR1 is SGHNT and CDR2 is YYREEE (reference sequence). V dropped 4 bases and J dropped 0; count of bases not matched to a gene: 10. CDR3 DNA sequence: TGTGCCAGCAGCCCTGGCGGGGGTTCCAGCTCCTACGAGCAGTACTTC. As protein: CASSPGGGSSSYEQYF.

This clone showed up just a few times. The genes are TRBV30 and TRBJ2-5; no clear D. Between the trimmed V and J ends, which lost 1 base and 4 bases, there was a span of 19 bases. Per the germline V gene, CDR1 is GTSNPN and CDR2 is SVGIG (reference sequence). This CDR3 contains 16 residues. CDR3 nucleotide sequence: TGTGCCTGGAGTGAATCGCGGTCCTTTCTCGGAGAGACCCAGTACTTC. Translation: CAWSESRSFLGETQYF. The full variable domain, in which reference TRBV30 and TRBJ2-5 provide the parts outside the CDR3, is SQTIHQWPATLVQPVGSPLSLECTVEGTSNPNLYWYRQAAGRGLQLLFYSVGIGQISSEVPQNLSASRPQDRQFILSSKKLLLSDSGFYLCAWSESRSFLGETQYFGPGTRLLVL.

This chain uses TRBV7-3 with TRBJ1-1, with D possibly being TRBD1 (5 bases). Germline V gene lookup returns CDR1 SGHTA and CDR2 FQGTGA. The CDR3 spans 15 residues. Trimming took 5 bases from V and 4 from J, leaving 17 bases between them. CDR3 sequence reads: CASSPQGQEGTEAFF. For the CDR3, the DNA is TGTGCCAGCAGCCCGCAGGGTCAGGAGGGCACTGAAGCTTTCTTT.

The chain has TRBV11-2 and TRBJ1-1; D is possibly TRBD1 (6 bases). The germline V and J ends were trimmed by 2 bases and 3 bases, with 10 bases remaining between them. The germline CDR1 and CDR2 sequences are SGHAT and FQNNGV. This CDR3 has 14 residues. The CDR3 loop is CASSLNRADTEAFF. CDR3 bases: TGTGCCAGCAGCTTAAACAGGGCGGACACTGAAGCTTTCTTT.